Listed below are T cell receptor beta chains from one sample, sequenced in a study of T cells in Graves' hyperthyroidism and ophthalmopathy. From the multiplex PCR reads, TCRdb called clonotypes with MiXCR, one entry per CDR3 protein. In the table there are about 590,000 distinct CDR3 sequences, more than 13% of which are singletons. The sequenced sample consisted of blood. The origin of the receptors is a woman aged 18 to 35 with Graves' ophthalmopathy. The CDR3 runs from the conserved cysteine through the conserved F or W. The D gene is left open where the match is weak. Only part of the rows carry a size: once, few, many, or a class if the clone is expanded.

clone size	J gene	CDR3 length	D gene	V gene	CDR3 DNA	CDR3 protein
-	TRBJ1-6	16	-	TRBV7-6	TGTGCCAGCAGCCGCCGGACAAGCCGGGATAATTCACCCCTCCACTTT	CASSRRTSRDNSPLHF
-	TRBJ2-7	15	-	TRBV3-1	TGTGTCAGCAGCCAGGGAGACTCATTTGTAGACGAGCAGTACTTC	CVSSQGDSFVDEQYF
many	TRBJ2-3	18	TRBD1	TRBV12-3/TRBV12-4	TGTGCCAGCAGTTTAGCGCTGGGGACAGGGGGCAGGACAGATACGCAGTATTTT	CASSLALGTGGRTDTQYF
many	TRBJ1-2	14	-	TRBV6-1	TGTGCCAGCAGTTCCAATGTTCACCACGATGGCTACACCTTC	CASSSNVHHDGYTF
few	TRBJ2-1	15	-	TRBV4-2	TGTGCCAGCAGCCAAGATGTGGCATCCTACAATGAGCAGTTCTTC	CASSQDVASYNEQFF
many	TRBJ2-3	16	TRBD2	TRBV7-9	TGTGCCAGCAGCAGACTAGCGGGAGGGGACACAGATACGCAGTATTTT	CASSRLAGGDTDTQYF
-	TRBJ2-1	15	-	TRBV27	TGTGCCAGCAGTACCTACAGGGAAATTATAAATGAGCAGTTCTTC	CASSTYREIINEQFF
many	TRBJ2-7	16	TRBD2	TRBV7-2	TGTGCCAGCAGCTTAGCTGCGGGACTAAGCCGCTACGAGCAGTACTTC	CASSLAAGLSRYEQYF
-	TRBJ2-1	16	TRBD2	TRBV2	TGTGCCAGCGATACTAGCGGCCCAACCTTATACAATGAGCAGTTCTTC	CASDTSGPTLYNEQFF
few	TRBJ2-1	13	-	TRBV20-1	TGCAGTGCTAGAGAGGCGGGTTACAATGAGCAGTTCTTC	CSAREAGYNEQFF
-	TRBJ2-3	13	-	TRBV5-4	TGTGCCAGCGGCGCGGTCTACACAGATGCGCAGTATTTT	CASGAVYTDAQYF
-	TRBJ1-6	18	-	TRBV4-1	TGCGCCAGCAGCCAAGCACGGGGTGGAGCAACCTATAATTCACCCCTCCACTTT	CASSQARGGATYNSPLHF
few	TRBJ1-1	15	-	TRBV7-9	TGTGCCAGCAGCTTTCTGGGTAGTTTGAACACTGAAGCTTTCTTT	CASSFLGSLNTEAFF
-	TRBJ1-1	12	-	TRBV6-2/TRBV6-3	TGTGCCAGCACCCTAATGGGACGTGAAGCTTTCTTT	CASTLMGREAFF
few	TRBJ2-1	20	TRBD2	TRBV2	TGTGCCAGCAGGTTTTCCGGGACTAGCGGGAGAGAAAACGCCTACAATGAGCAGTTCTTC	CASRFSGTSGRENAYNEQFF
few	TRBJ2-7	15	TRBD2	TRBV20-1	TGCAGTGCTAGGACCGGCGAGCGGGGAACCCCTGAGCAGTACTTC	CSARTGERGTPEQYF
-	TRBJ1-2	15	TRBD1	TRBV4-1	TGCGCCAGCAGCCAAGTTAGGGGACAGGTCTATGGCTACACCTTC	CASSQVRGQVYGYTF
-	TRBJ1-1	17	-	TRBV5-4	TGTGCCAGCAGCTTCGGAGGGGCGTGGGGTGTGAACACTGAAGCTTTCTTT	CASSFGGAWGVNTEAFF
-	TRBJ2-1	14	-	TRBV13	TGTGCCAGCAGTTATAGTCGGAGAAACAATGAGCAGTTCTTC	CASSYSRRNNEQFF
many	TRBJ2-3	12	-	TRBV7-3	TGTGCCAGCAGTCAGACAACGGGGGCGCAGTATTTT	CASSQTTGAQYF
-	TRBJ2-3	12	-	TRBV6-1	TGTGCCAGCAGTCTTCAGGCTAACACGCAGTATTTT	CASSLQANTQYF
many	TRBJ2-7	13	-	TRBV20-1	TGCAGTGCGGGCCCGAGCGTTGCCTACGAGCAGTACTTC	CSAGPSVAYEQYF
-	TRBJ2-2	13	-	TRBV5-5	TGTGCCAGCTTACCCAGGGAAACCGGGGAGCTGTTTTTT	CASLPRETGELFF
few	TRBJ2-3	15	-	TRBV28	TGTGCCAGCACCCAGGACAATTGGAGTACAGATACGCAGTATTTT	CASTQDNWSTDTQYF
many	TRBJ2-5	15	-	TRBV27	TGTGCCAGCCAATTCACCGGGAGAATAGGAGAGACCCAGTACTTC	CASQFTGRIGETQYF
-	TRBJ1-2	12	-	TRBV2	TGTGCCCATACCAGGGGCAACTATGGCTACACCTTC	CAHTRGNYGYTF
many	TRBJ1-2	15	-	TRBV6-2/TRBV6-3	TGTGCCAGCACCCCAAGACTAGATGGTAACTATGGCTACACCTTC	CASTPRLDGNYGYTF
many	TRBJ2-2	16	TRBD1	TRBV27	TGTGCCAGCAGTTTATTAGGGACAGGGGGTACCGGGGAGCTGTTTTTT	CASSLLGTGGTGELFF
many	TRBJ2-1	16	TRBD2	TRBV4-1	TGCGCCAGCAGCCAACTTGGACTAGCGGACTACAATGAGCAGTTCTTC	CASSQLGLADYNEQFF
many	TRBJ2-7	13	TRBD1	TRBV29-1	TGCAGCGTTCGGGACAGTTTGGGTTACGAGCAGTACTTC	CSVRDSLGYEQYF
many	TRBJ1-2	14	TRBD1	TRBV3-1	TGTGCCAGCAGCCAGGCGGACAGGGGACGTGGCTACACCTTC	CASSQADRGRGYTF
many	TRBJ2-7	13	-	TRBV24-1	TGTGCCACCAGTGTAGCAGGATCCTACGAGCAGTACTTC	CATSVAGSYEQYF
-	TRBJ1-2	12	-	TRBV5-5	TGTGCCAGCAGCTTTAGGGGAAGGGGCTACACCTTC	CASSFRGRGYTF